Listed below are T cell receptor beta chains from one sample, sequenced in a study of lymphopenia after photon versus proton radiotherapy. Sequencing used immunoSEQ multiplex PCR; TCRdb keeps in-frame clones, though not all of them. The sample consists of under 80,000 clones, 70% to 90% of them appearing once. The specimen was peripheral blood, collected from a patient treated with photon-based radiotherapy. The receptors were gathered from a man aged 40-55 years with gastric cancer. The CDR3 runs from the conserved cysteine through the conserved F or W. A D gene is named only where the DNA matches it firmly. Clone size is stated in some rows and not others, as once, few, many or a class when expanded.

clone size	V gene	D gene	J gene	CDR3 protein	CDR3 DNA
.	TRBV11-2	TRBD2	TRBJ2-3	CASSTGLAGARDTQYF	TGTGCCAGCAGCACTGGACTAGCGGGGGCGCGGGATACGCAGTATTTT
once	TRBV4-1	.	TRBJ1-2	CASSQDLSSGYGYTF	TGCGCCAGCAGCCAAGACCTCAGTTCGGGCTATGGCTACACCTTC
once	TRBV6-5	.	TRBJ2-7	CASSPAGPSYEQYF	TGTGCCAGCAGCCCAGCGGGCCCCTCCTACGAGCAGTACTTC
.	TRBV6-5	.	TRBJ1-1	CASSGYEGSSF	TGTGCCAGCAGTGGATACGAGGGTTCATCCTTT
.	TRBV6-6	.	TRBJ1-5	CATRDDNQPQHF	TGTGCCACCCGGGACGACAATCAGCCCCAGCATTTT
once	TRBV5-4	.	TRBJ1-5	CASSLGGAGNQPQHF	TGTGCCAGCAGCTTGGGGGGAGCGGGCAATCAGCCCCAGCATTTT
.	TRBV6-1	.	TRBJ1-5	CASSDVSRQLAQPQHF	TGTGCCAGCAGTGATGTCTCTCGGCAGCTAGCCCAGCCCCAGCATTTT
.	TRBV10-3	TRBD1	TRBJ2-7	CATVPGQPGSYEQYF	TGTGCCACCGTACCGGGACAGCCTGGCTCCTACGAGCAGTACTTC
once	TRBV5-4	.	TRBJ1-1	CAGSLGQNTEAFF	TGTGCCGGCAGCTTGGGGCAGAACACTGAAGCTTTCTTT
.	TRBV5-1	TRBD1	TRBJ1-6	CASSLGQGIDNSPLHF	TGCGCCAGCAGCCTGGGACAGGGGATTGATAATTCACCCCTCCACTTT
once	TRBV7-6	.	TRBJ2-5	CASSLGRQGETQYF	TGTGCCAGCAGCTTAGGGCGTCAGGGAGAGACCCAGTACTTC
.	TRBV7-2	.	TRBJ2-3	CASSLRQNTDTQYF	TGTGCCAGCAGCCTAAGACAGAACACAGATACGCAGTATTTT
.	TRBV5-5	.	TRBJ2-3	CASSFGGIPSGTQYF	TGTGCCAGCAGCTTTGGGGGGATCCCCTCCGGGACGCAGTATTTT
.	TRBV27	.	TRBJ1-5	CASSQRGGGGQPQHF	TGTGCCAGCAGCCAAAGGGGCGGAGGCGGGCAGCCCCAGCATTTT
once	TRBV7-6	.	TRBJ2-6	CASSLLAGQSGANVLTF	TGTGCCAGCAGCTTATTAGCAGGCCAGTCTGGGGCCAACGTCCTGACTTTC
.	TRBV2	.	TRBJ1-1	CASRLTGTGRGAFF	TGTGCCAGCAGGCTAACCGGAACAGGTCGGGGAGCTTTCTTT
.	TRBV20-1	TRBD2	TRBJ2-7	CSASGGSEQYF	TGCAGTGCTAGCGGGGGGTCCGAGCAGTACTTC
.	TRBV19	TRBD1	TRBJ1-3	CASSIFAGDRGLGNTIYF	TGTGCCAGTAGTATATTCGCTGGGGACAGGGGGCTTGGAAACACCATATATTTT
.	TRBV29-1	.	TRBJ1-5	CSVRSGEANQPQHF	TGCAGCGTTCGTTCCGGGGAGGCAAATCAGCCCCAGCATTTT
few	TRBV21-1	.	TRBJ2-7	CASSKGRDSYEQYF	TGTGCCAGCAGCAAAGGCAGGGACTCCTACGAGCAGTACTTC
.	TRBV29-1	TRBD1	TRBJ1-1	CSVWDRRNTEAFF	TGCAGCGTTTGGGACAGGCGGAACACTGAAGCTTTCTTT
once	TRBV7-9	.	TRBJ2-1	CATTLGEGSYNEQFF	TGTGCCACCACCCTAGGTGAGGGCTCCTACAATGAGCAGTTCTTC
.	TRBV6-5	.	TRBJ1-2	CASSWEFNYGYTF	TGTGCCAGCAGCTGGGAGTTTAACTATGGCTACACCTTC
.	TRBV7-2	.	TRBJ1-6	CASSLRRGGGSPLHF	TGTGCCAGCAGCTTACGCCGGGGAGGAGGTTCACCCCTCCACTTT
.	TRBV5-1	TRBD1	TRBJ1-2	CASSDGTGNDGYTF	TGCGCCAGCAGCGACGGGACAGGTAATGATGGCTACACCTTC
.	TRBV30	.	TRBJ2-5	CAWSDGAMGRAQYF	TGTGCCTGGAGTGATGGTGCGATGGGCCGGGCCCAGTACTTC
.	TRBV18	.	TRBJ2-5	CASSPRDAVAQYF	TGTGCCAGCTCACCGCGGGACGCCGTGGCCCAGTACTTC